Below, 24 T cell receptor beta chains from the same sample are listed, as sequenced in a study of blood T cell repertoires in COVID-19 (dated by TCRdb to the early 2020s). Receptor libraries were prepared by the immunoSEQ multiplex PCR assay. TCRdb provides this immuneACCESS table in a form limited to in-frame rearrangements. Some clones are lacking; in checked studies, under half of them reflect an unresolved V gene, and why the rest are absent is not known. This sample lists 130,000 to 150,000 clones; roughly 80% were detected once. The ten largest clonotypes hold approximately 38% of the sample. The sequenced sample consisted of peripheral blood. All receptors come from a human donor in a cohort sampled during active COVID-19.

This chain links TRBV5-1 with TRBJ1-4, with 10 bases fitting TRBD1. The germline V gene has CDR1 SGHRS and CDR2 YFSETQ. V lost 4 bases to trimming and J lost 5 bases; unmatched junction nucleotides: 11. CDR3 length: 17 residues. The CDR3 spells CASSRPGTGDDNEKLFF. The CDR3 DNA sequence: TGCGCCAGCAGCCGCCCCGGGACAGGGGACGACAATGAAAAACTGTTTTTT.

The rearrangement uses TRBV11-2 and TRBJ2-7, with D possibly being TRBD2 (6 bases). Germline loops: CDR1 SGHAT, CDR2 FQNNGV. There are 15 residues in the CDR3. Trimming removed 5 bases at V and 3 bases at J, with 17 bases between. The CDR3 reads CASSPPPGGSYEQYF. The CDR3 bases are TGTGCCAGCAGCCCTCCTCCCGGGGGAAGCTACGAGCAGTACTTC. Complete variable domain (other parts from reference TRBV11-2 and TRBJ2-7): EAGVAQSPRYKIIEKRQSVAFWCNPISGHATLYWYQQILGQGPKLLIQFQNNGVVDDSQLPKDRFSAERLKGVDSTLKIQPAKLEDSAVYLCASSPPPGGSYEQYFGPGTRLTVT.

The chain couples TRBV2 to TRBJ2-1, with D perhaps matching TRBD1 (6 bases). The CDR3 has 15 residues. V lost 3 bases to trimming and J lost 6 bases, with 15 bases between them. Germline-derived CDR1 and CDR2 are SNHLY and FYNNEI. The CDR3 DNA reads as TGTGCCAGCAGTGAGGGCAGGGTAGGGGGCAATGAGCAGTTCTTC. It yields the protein CASSEGRVGGNEQFF.

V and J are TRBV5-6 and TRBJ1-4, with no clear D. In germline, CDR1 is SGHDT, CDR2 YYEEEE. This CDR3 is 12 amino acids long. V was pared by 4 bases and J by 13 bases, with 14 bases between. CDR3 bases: TGTGCCAGCAGCGCTTGGGGAGGAGGACTGTTTTTT. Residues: CASSAWGGGLFF.

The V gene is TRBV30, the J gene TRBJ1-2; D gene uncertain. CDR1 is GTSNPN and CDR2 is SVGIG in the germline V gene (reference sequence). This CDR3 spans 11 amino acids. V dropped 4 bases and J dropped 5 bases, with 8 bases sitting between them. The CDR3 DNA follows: TGTGCCTGGATGAGGGAGTATGGCTACACCTTC. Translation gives CAWMREYGYTF.

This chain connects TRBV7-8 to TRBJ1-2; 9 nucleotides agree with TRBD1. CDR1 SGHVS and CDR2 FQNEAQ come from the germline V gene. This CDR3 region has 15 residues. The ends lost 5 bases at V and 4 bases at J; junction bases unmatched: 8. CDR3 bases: TGTGCCAGCAGCCCCGACAGGGGGGAGGCCTATGGCTACACCTTC. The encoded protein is CASSPDRGEAYGYTF.

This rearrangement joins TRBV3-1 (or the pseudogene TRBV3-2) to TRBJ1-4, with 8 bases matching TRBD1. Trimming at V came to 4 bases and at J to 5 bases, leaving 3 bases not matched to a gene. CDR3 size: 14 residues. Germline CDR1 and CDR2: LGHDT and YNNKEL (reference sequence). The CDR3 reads CASSPGQGNEKLFF. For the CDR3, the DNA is TGTGCCAGCAGCCCCGGACAGGGCAATGAAAAACTGTTTTTT.

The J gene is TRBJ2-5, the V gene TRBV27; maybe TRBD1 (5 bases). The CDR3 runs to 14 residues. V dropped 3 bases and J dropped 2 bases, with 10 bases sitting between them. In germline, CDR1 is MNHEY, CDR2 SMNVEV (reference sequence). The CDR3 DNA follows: TGTGCCAGCAGTTTCGCAGGGATACAAGAGACCCAGTACTTC. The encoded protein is CASSFAGIQETQYF.

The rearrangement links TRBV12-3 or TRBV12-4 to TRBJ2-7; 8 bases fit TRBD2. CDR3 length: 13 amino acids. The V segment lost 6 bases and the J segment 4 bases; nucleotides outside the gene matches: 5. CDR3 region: CASRLSGGYEQYF. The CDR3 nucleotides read TGTGCCAGCAGGCTATCGGGGGGGTACGAGCAGTACTTC.

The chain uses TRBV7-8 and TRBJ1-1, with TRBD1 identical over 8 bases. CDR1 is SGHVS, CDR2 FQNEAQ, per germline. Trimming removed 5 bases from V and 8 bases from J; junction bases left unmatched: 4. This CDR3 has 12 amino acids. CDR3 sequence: CASSLRDREAFF. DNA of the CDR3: TGTGCCAGCAGCCTTCGGGACAGGGAAGCTTTCTTT.

The CDR3 sequence: CASSLPQGQPQHF. CDR3 nucleotides: TGTGCCAGCAGCTTACCCCAGGGTCAGCCCCAGCATTTT. The chain combines TRBV7-9 with TRBJ1-5; the D gene is possibly TRBD1 (5 bases). Trimming pared 2 bases from V and 6 bases from J, leaving 8 bases between. This CDR3 spans 13 amino acids. CDR1 is SEHNR, CDR2 FQNEAQ, per germline (reference sequence).

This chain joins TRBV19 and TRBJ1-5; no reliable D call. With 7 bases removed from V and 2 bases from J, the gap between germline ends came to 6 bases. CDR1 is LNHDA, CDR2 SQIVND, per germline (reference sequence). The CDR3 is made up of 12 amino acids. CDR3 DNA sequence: TGTGCCAGTAAGGAGGGCAATCAGCCCCAGCATTTT. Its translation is CASKEGNQPQHF.

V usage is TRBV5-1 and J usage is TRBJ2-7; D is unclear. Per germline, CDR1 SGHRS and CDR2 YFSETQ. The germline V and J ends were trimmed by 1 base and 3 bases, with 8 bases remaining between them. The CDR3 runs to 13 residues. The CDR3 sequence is CASSLTPNYEQYF. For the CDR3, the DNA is TGCGCCAGCAGCTTGACTCCAAACTACGAGCAGTACTTC.

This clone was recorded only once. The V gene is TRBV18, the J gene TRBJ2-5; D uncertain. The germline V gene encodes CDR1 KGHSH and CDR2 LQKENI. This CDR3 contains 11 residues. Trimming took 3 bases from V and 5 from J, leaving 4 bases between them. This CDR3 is CASSPGETQYF. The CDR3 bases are TGTGCCAGCTCACCCGGGGAGACCCAGTACTTC.

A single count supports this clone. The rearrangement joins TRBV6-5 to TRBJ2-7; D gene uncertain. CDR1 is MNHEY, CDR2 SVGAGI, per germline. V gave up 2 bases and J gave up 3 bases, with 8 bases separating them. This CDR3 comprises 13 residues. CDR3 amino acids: CASSYGRYYEQYF. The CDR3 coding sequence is TGTGCCAGCAGTTACGGGCGATACTACGAGCAGTACTTC.

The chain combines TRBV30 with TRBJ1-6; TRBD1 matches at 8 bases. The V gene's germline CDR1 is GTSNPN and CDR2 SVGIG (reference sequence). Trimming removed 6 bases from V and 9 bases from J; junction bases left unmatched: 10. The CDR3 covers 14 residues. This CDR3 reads CACQPDRVGSPLHF. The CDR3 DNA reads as TGTGCCTGTCAACCGGACAGGGTTGGTTCACCCCTCCACTTT.

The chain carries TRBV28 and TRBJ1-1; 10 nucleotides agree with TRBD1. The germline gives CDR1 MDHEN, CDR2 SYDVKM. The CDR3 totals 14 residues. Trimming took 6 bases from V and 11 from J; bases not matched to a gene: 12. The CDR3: CASRAMTGGARAFF. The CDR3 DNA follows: TGTGCCAGCAGGGCAATGACAGGGGGCGCCCGGGCTTTCTTT.

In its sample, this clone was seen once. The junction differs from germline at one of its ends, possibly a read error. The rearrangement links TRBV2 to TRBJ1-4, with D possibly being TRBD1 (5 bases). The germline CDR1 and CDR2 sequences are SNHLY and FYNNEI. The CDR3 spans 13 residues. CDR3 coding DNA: TGTGCCAGCCGTGACAGAACTAATGAAAAACTGTTTTTT. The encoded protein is CASRDRTNEKLFF.

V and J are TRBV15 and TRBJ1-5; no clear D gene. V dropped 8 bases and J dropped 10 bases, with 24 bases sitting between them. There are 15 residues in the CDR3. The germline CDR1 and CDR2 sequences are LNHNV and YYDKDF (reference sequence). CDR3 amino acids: CATRRAAGAGSPQHF. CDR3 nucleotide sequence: TGTGCCACCCGGCGGGCAGCGGGAGCCGGGTCTCCCCAGCATTTT.

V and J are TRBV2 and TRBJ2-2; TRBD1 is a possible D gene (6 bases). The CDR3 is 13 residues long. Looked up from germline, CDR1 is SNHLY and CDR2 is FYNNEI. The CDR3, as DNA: TGTGGATCCAGGGGAAGCGACACCGGGGAGCTGTTTTTT. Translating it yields CGSRGSDTGELFF.

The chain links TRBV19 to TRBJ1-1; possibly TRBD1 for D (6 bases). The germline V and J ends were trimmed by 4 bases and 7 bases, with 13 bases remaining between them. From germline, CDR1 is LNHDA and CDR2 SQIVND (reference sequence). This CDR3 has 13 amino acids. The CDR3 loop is CASSTIRGYEAFF. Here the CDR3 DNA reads TGTGCCAGTAGTACAATAAGGGGGTATGAAGCTTTCTTT.

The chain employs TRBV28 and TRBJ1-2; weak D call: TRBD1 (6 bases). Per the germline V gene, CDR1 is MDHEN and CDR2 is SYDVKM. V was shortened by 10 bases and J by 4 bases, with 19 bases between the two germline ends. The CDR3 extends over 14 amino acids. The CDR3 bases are TGTGCCACACAGGGCGGCAAATGGTCCTATGGCTACACCTTC. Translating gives CATQGGKWSYGYTF.

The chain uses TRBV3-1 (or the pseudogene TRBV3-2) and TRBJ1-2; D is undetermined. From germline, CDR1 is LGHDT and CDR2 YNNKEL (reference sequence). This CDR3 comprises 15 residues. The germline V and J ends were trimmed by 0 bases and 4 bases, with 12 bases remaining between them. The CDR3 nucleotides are TGTGCCAGCAGCCAAGAGGGTTCCAGGCCCTATGGCTACACCTTC. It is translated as CASSQEGSRPYGYTF.

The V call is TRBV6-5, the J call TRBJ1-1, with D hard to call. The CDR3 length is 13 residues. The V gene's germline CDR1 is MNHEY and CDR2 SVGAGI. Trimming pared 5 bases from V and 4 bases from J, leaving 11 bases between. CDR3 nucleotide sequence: TGTGCCAGCAGTATCCCGCTAACCACTGAAGCTTTCTTT. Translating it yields CASSIPLTTEAFF.